One and the same sample provided the 13 T cell receptor beta chains below, sequenced in a study of T cells in Graves' hyperthyroidism and ophthalmopathy. From RNA transcripts, TCR beta CDR3 regions were amplified. Carried out on the TCR CDR3, a first-round RT-PCR used the HTBI primer set. TCRdb ran MiXCR on the multiplex PCR reads and lists one entry per CDR3 protein. The sample lists about 840,000 distinct CDR3 sequences; about 38% were seen once. The sequenced sample consisted of blood. The receptors stem from a man aged 18 to 29 with Graves' hyperthyroidism.

V is TRBV19 and J is TRBJ2-2; 8 bases are a match to TRBD2. The V gene end was trimmed by 5 bases and the J gene end by 2 bases; junction bases not matched to a gene: 4. The CDR3 is made up of 15 amino acids. Germline CDR1 is LNHDA and CDR2 is SQIVND (reference sequence). This chain's CDR3 is CASSPIAGNTGELFF. In DNA, the CDR3 is TGTGCCAGTAGTCCAATAGCGGGAAACACCGGGGAGCTGTTTTTT.

The rearrangement joins TRBV29-1 to TRBJ2-7; TRBD2 matches 8 bases. The junction had 13 bases not matched to a gene; V was cut back by 7 bases and J by 2 bases. The CDR3 sequence is 15 residues long. Germline V gene sequence: CDR1 SQVTM, CDR2 ANQGSEA. CDR3 coding DNA: TGCAGCGGCGAGGATGACGGGAGGGCCCCCTACGAGCAGTACTTC. Encoded protein: CSGEDDGRAPYEQYF.

This clonotype was counted a single time. V and J are TRBV12-5 and TRBJ2-5; either TRBD1 or TRBD2 may fit D (6 bases each). Trimming left V 0 bases short and J 5 bases short, with 13 bases between. The CDR3 totals 15 residues. CDR1 and CDR2 from the germline V gene are LGHNT and FRNRAP. The CDR3: CASGLVVRGDETQYF. CDR3 coding DNA: TGTGCTAGTGGTTTGGTAGTGAGGGGGGACGAGACCCAGTACTTC.

This clonotype has at least ten counts. V gene TRBV7-8 combines with J gene TRBJ2-6, with 8 bases fitting TRBD1. The CDR3 is 16 amino acids. V lost 4 bases and J lost 1; bases outside the gene matches: 3. CDR1 is SGHVS and CDR2 is FQNEAQ in the germline V gene. The CDR3 sequence is CASSSYRGSGANVLTF. Here the CDR3 DNA reads TGTGCCAGCAGCTCCTACAGGGGGTCTGGGGCCAACGTCCTGACTTTC.

The V gene is TRBV19, the J gene TRBJ2-5; D is undetermined. The CDR3 is 13 residues long. V shed 3 bases and J shed 5 bases, with 10 bases lying between them. Per germline, CDR1 LNHDA and CDR2 SQIVND (reference sequence). CDR3 bases: TGTGCCAGTAGTATGGTCCCTTGGGAGACCCAGTACTTC. This codes for CASSMVPWETQYF.

This clonotype came up many times. The CDR3 sequence: CASSPRYGEASPLHF. As DNA, the CDR3 is TGTGCCAGCAGCCCACGCTATGGGGAAGCTTCACCCCTCCACTTT. V gene TRBV5-8 combines with J gene TRBJ1-6; no clear D gene. V lost 4 bases, J lost 9 bases, and 17 bases lay in between. Germline V gene lookup returns CDR1 SGHTS and CDR2 YDEGEE. The CDR3 contains 15 residues.

This clonotype occurred many times. The chain combines TRBV24-1 with TRBJ1-5; D gene unclear. This CDR3 comprises 17 residues. Trimming shortened V by 3 bases and J by 3 bases, and 17 bases separated the two germline ends. Germline CDR1 and CDR2: KGHDR and SFDVKD. CDR3 DNA: TGTGCCACCAGTGATCCCCGGGAGACGACGGACAATCAGCCCCAGCATTTT. This encodes CATSDPRETTDNQPQHF.

There are many counts of this clonotype. The chain combines TRBV15 with TRBJ2-5; D ambiguous. The CDR3 loop spans 13 amino acids. V was pared by 0 bases and J by 5 bases, with 7 bases between. Per the germline V gene, CDR1 is LNHNV and CDR2 is YYDKDF (reference sequence). CDR3: CATSRDFGETQYF. The CDR3 DNA is TGTGCCACCAGCAGAGATTTCGGCGAGACCCAGTACTTC.

Only a few counts were recorded for this clonotype. An end of the junction differs from the germline gene, which may be a read error. J is TRBJ2-5 and V is TRBV10-3, with 9 bases matching TRBD2. The CDR3 totals 14 residues. Germline CDR1 is ENHRY and CDR2 is SYGVKD. CDR3 sequence: CASSYPAGGETQYF. CDR3 sequence (DNA): TGTGCCAGCAGTTACCCTGCGGGGGGGGAGACCCAGTACTTC.

The chain combines TRBV5-1 with TRBJ1-3; D gene unclear. Germline V lookup: CDR1 SGHRS, CDR2 YFSETQ. Between the trimmed V and J ends, which lost 1 base and 1 base, there was a span of 15 bases. The CDR3 has 17 residues. In nucleotides, the CDR3 is TGCGCCAGCAGCTTGAAGGAGGTTCATAGGTCTGGAAACACCATATATTTT. This codes for CASSLKEVHRSGNTIYF.

The chain is built from TRBV25-1 and TRBJ1-5; tentatively, D is TRBD1 (6 bases). The CDR3 length is 17 residues. Germline CDR1 and CDR2: MGHDK and SYGVNS. Trimming stripped 1 base from V and 5 bases from J, with 18 bases between. The DNA for the CDR3 is TGTGCCAGCAGTGAATCGGGGCCAGGGGCCACGTATCAGCCCCAGCATTTT. Translating gives CASSESGPGATYQPQHF.

The V and J genes are TRBV15 and TRBJ2-7, with a weak D call TRBD2 (6 bases). V was pared by 5 bases and J by 6 bases, with 17 bases between. The CDR3 is 14 residues long. Germline CDR1 LNHNV, CDR2 YYDKDF (reference sequence). The CDR3 DNA follows: TGTGCCACCAGCGGAGGAGGGCCTGGAATCGAGCAGTACTTC. Translated: CATSGGGPGIEQYF.

The genes are TRBV19 and TRBJ1-6; 7 bases agree with TRBD1. The CDR3 consists of 14 residues. V trimming: 7 bases; J trimming: 7 bases; junction bases outside the gene matches: 7. Germline CDR1 is LNHDA and CDR2 is SQIVND (reference sequence). The CDR3 DNA is TGTGCCAGTACCGTCCAGGGGGGAAATTCACCCCTCCACTTT. It encodes CASTVQGGNSPLHF.